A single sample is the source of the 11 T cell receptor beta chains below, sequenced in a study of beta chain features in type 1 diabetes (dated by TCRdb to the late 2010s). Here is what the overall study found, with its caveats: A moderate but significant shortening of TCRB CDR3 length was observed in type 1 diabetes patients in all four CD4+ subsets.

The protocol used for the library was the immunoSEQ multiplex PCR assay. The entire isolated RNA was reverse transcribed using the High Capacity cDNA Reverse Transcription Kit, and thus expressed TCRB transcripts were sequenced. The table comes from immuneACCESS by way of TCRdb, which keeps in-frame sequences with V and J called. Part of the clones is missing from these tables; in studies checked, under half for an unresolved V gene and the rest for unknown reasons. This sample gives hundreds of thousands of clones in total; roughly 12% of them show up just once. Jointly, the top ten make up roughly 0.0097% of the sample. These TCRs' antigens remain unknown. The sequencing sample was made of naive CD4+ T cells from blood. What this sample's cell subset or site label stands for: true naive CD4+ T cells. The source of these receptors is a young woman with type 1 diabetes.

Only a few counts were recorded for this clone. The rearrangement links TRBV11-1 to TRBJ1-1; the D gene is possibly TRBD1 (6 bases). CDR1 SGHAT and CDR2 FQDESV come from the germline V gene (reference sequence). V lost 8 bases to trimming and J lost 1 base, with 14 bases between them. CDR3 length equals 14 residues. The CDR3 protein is CASRTGLTNTEAFF. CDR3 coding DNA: TGTGCCAGCCGAACAGGGCTGACGAACACTGAAGCTTTCTTT.

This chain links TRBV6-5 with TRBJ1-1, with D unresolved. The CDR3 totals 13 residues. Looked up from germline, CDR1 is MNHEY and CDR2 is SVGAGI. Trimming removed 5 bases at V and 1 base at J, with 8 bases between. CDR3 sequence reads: CASSTARNTEAFF. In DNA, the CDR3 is TGTGCCAGCAGTACAGCACGGAACACTGAAGCTTTCTTT.

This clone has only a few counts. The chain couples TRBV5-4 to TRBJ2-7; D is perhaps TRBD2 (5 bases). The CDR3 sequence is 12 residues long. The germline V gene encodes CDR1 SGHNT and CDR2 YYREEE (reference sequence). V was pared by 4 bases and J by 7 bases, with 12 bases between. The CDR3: CASSVGLAEQYF. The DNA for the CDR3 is TGTGCCAGCAGCGTCGGCCTAGCAGAGCAGTACTTC.

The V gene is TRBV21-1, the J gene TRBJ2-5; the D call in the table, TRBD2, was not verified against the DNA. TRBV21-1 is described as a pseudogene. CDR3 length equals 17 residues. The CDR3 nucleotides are TGTGCCAGCAGCAAAGTGCCTCTAGCGGAGGGGTTAGAGACCCAGTACTTC. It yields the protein CASSKVPLAEGLETQYF.

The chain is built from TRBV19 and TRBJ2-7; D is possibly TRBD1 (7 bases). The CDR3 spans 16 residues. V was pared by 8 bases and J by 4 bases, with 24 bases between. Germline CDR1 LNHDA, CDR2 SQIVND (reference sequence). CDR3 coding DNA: TGTGCCAGTTGGGGGGCTAACCCGGGACAGCCTTACGAGCAGTACTTC. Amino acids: CASWGANPGQPYEQYF.

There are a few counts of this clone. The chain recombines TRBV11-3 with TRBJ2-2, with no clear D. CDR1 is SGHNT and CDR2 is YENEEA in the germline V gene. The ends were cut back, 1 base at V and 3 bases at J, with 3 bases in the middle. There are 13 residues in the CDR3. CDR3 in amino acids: CASSLGDTGELFF. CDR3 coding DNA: TGTGCCAGCAGCTTAGGCGACACCGGGGAGCTGTTTTTT.

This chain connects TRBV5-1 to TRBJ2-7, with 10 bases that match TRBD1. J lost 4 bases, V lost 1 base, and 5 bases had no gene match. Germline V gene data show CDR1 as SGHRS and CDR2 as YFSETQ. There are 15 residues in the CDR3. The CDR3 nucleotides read TGCGCCAGCAGCTTGACCGACAGGGGGCCTTACGAGCAGTACTTC. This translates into CASSLTDRGPYEQYF.

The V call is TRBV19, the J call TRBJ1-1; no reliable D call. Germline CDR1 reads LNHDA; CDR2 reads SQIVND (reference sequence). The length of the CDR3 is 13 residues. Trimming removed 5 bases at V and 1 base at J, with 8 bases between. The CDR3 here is CASSDTPNTEAFF. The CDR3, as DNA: TGTGCCAGTAGTGATACACCGAACACTGAAGCTTTCTTT. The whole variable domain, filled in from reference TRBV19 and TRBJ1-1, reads DGGITQSPKYLFRKEGQNVTLSCEQNLNHDAMYWYRQDPGQGLRLIYYSQIVNDFQKGDIAEGYSVSREKKESFPLTVTSAQKNPTAFYLCASSDTPNTEAFFGQGTRLTVV.

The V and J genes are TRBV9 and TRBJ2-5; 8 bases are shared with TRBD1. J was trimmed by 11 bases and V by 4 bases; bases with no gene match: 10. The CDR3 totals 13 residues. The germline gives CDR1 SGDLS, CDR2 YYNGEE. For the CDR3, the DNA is TGTGCCAGCAGCCCCAGGACAGGGTTGAATCAGTACTTC. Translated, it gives CASSPRTGLNQYF.

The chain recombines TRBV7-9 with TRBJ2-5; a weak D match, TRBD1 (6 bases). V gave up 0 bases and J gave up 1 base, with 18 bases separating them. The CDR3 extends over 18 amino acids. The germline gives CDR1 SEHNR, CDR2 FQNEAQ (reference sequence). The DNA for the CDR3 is TGTGCCAGCAGCTTAGCGAACCAGGGGCTTCGAATCCAAGAGACCCAGTACTTC. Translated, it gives CASSLANQGLRIQETQYF.

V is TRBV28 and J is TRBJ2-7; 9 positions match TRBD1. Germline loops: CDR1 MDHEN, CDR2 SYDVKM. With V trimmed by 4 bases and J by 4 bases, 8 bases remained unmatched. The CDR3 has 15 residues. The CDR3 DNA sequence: TGTGCCAGCAGTTCCCCCGGGACAGGGCCTTACGAGCAGTACTTC. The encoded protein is CASSSPGTGPYEQYF.